Below, 22 T cell receptor beta chains from the same sample are listed, as sequenced in a study of blood T cells in healthy people across ages. A second about 7 to 12 cycle PCR used barcoded and J-beta primers. TCRdb itself ran the 5' RACE reads through MiXCR, one entry per CDR3 protein. The sample comprises some 860,000 distinct CDR3 sequences, roughly three fifths of which are singletons, and 25% to 30% rests with the top ten. The sequenced sample was blood. The receptors shown here come from a middle-aged man in good health.

The CDR3 region has the DNA TGTGCCAGCAGTTCCGACAGGGCCACCAAGCAGTACTTC. Its protein is CASSSDRATKQYF. The chain carries TRBV6-2 or TRBV6-3 and TRBJ2-7; 7 nucleotides align to TRBD1. Germline V gene data show CDR1 as MNHEY and CDR2 as SVGEGT. V shed 4 bases, J shed 8 bases, and the junction held 8 bases outside the gene matches. The length of the CDR3 is 13 residues.

Remarks on this clonotype: One end of the junction is discordant with germline, which a read error may explain. The chain recombines TRBV20-1 with TRBJ1-2; 10 nucleotides agree with TRBD1. The CDR3 spans 15 residues. Germline V gene sequence: CDR1 DFQATT, CDR2 SNEGSKA (reference sequence). The CDR3 region has the DNA TGCATTGCTAGAGAGTACCGGGACAGGGGTCACGGCTACACCTTC. Translated: CIAREYRDRGHGYTF.

This clonotype was detected only a few times. A much larger clone sits a single nucleotide away, making a read error possible. The chain is built from TRBV5-5 and TRBJ1-5; no clear D gene. The CDR3 sequence is 18 residues long. With 0 bases removed from V and 0 bases from J, the gap between germline ends came to 16 bases. Germline loops: CDR1 SGHKS, CDR2 YYEKEE (reference sequence). CDR3 DNA sequence: TGTGCCAGCAGCTTGGGACGAGGTAGAGGTTATAGCAATCAGCCCCAGCATTTT. Translating it yields CASSLGRGRGYSNQPQHF. Full variable domain (missing parts from reference TRBV5-5 and TRBJ1-5): DAGVTQSPTHLIKTRGQQVTLRCSPISGHKSVSWYQQVLGQGPQFIFQYYEKEERGRGNFPDRFSARQFPNYSSELNVNALLLGDSALYLCASSLGRGRGYSNQPQHFGDGTRLSIL.

The V and J genes are TRBV27 and TRBJ1-1; D might be TRBD1 (6 bases). CDR3 size: 14 residues. Germline values: CDR1 MNHEY, CDR2 SMNVEV (reference sequence). Deletions cut 6 bases from V and 0 bases from J, with 11 bases between. The CDR3 spells CASSNTGMNTEAFF. CDR3 in DNA: TGTGCCAGCAGCAATACAGGGATGAACACTGAAGCTTTCTTT.

This clonotype has only a few counts. CDR3 amino acids: CASSEQTGVVNGYTF. CDR3 DNA sequence: TGTGCCAGCAGTGAGCAGACAGGGGTGGTAAATGGCTACACCTTC. This chain links TRBV25-1 with TRBJ1-2; 8 positions agree with TRBD1. V dropped 3 bases and J dropped 6; count of bases not matched to a gene: 9. Germline CDR1 and CDR2: MGHDK and SYGVNS. The CDR3 is 15 residues long.

This clonotype was counted a few times. The chain combines TRBV24-1 with TRBJ2-7; D is possibly TRBD1 (5 bases). The CDR3 loop spans 14 amino acids. CDR1 is KGHDR and CDR2 is SFDVKD in the germline V gene. Between the trimmed V and J ends, which lost 3 bases and 10 bases, there was a span of 18 bases. As DNA, the CDR3 is TGTGCCACCAGTGATGACAGAGCCCAGAGAGGCCAGTACTTC. The encoded protein is CATSDDRAQRGQYF.

This clonotype was picked up a small number of times. The rearrangement uses TRBV27 and TRBJ2-7; 12 bases are a match to TRBD2. This CDR3 comprises 14 residues. After removal of 6 bases from V and 6 bases from J, the junction contained 6 bases not matched to a gene. Germline CDR1 MNHEY, CDR2 SMNVEV (reference sequence). The CDR3: CASSATSGSFEQYF. For the CDR3, the DNA is TGTGCCAGCAGCGCGACTAGCGGGAGTTTCGAGCAGTACTTC.

About this clonotype: A junction boundary mismatches the germline segment, possibly from a read error. This sequence joins TRBV18 and TRBJ2-5; 8 bases are shared with TRBD1. The germline CDR1 and CDR2 sequences are KGHSH and LQKENI. The CDR3 has 15 residues. The CDR3 loop is CASPPPDRVQETQYF. CDR3 nucleotide sequence: TGCGCCAGCCCACCCCCGGACAGGGTACAAGAGACCCAGTACTTC. Full variable domain (outside the CDR3, taken from reference TRBV18 and TRBJ2-5): NAGVMQNPRHLVRRRGQEARLRCSPMKGHSHVYWYRQLPEEGLKFMVYLQKENIIDESGMPKERFSAEFPKEGPSILRIQQVVRGDSAAYFCASPPPDRVQETQYFGPGTRLLVL.

CDR3 protein: CASSLHEESWHGYTF. In DNA, the CDR3 is TGTGCCAGCAGTTTGCATGAGGAAAGTTGGCATGGCTACACCTTC. This chain joins TRBV12-3 or TRBV12-4 and TRBJ1-2; D is unclear. The CDR3 totals 15 residues. The V end was cut by 3 bases, the J end by 6 bases, with 17 bases between.

The J gene is TRBJ2-5, the V gene TRBV20-1, with 8 bases matching TRBD1. Per the germline V gene, CDR1 is DFQATT and CDR2 is SNEGSKA (reference sequence). V trimming: 0 bases; J trimming: 3 bases; junction bases outside the gene matches: 6. The CDR3 has 15 amino acids. The CDR3 spells CSARDLAGGEETQYF. The CDR3 coding sequence is TGCAGTGCTAGAGATTTGGCAGGGGGCGAAGAGACCCAGTACTTC.

The J gene is TRBJ1-5, the V gene TRBV18; no definite D call. This CDR3 has 14 amino acids. The germline V and J ends were trimmed by 1 base and 6 bases, with 10 bases remaining between them. CDR1 and CDR2 from the germline V gene are KGHSH and LQKENI. Here the CDR3 reads CASSPQGSFQPQHF. In DNA, the CDR3 is TGTGCCAGCTCACCACAGGGATCCTTTCAGCCCCAGCATTTT. The variable domain in full, completed from reference TRBV18 and TRBJ1-5, reads NAGVMQNPRHLVRRRGQEARLRCSPMKGHSHVYWYRQLPEEGLKFMVYLQKENIIDESGMPKERFSAEFPKEGPSILRIQQVVRGDSAAYFCASSPQGSFQPQHFGDGTRLSIL.

This clonotype has just a few counts. The J gene is TRBJ1-2, the V gene TRBV10-3; D call uncertain. The V end was cut by 0 bases, the J end by 4 bases, with 9 bases between. CDR1 is ENHRY, CDR2 SYGVKD, per germline. The CDR3 has 14 residues. CDR3 bases: TGTGCCATCAGTGAGTCCGCCGAGTCCTATGGCTACACCTTC. This encodes CAISESAESYGYTF.

J is TRBJ1-2 and V is TRBV7-2; 8 bases are a match to TRBD1. Germline CDR1 is SGHTA and CDR2 is FQGNSA. V was pared by 5 bases and J by 4 bases, with 12 bases of the junction left unmatched. CDR3 length equals 16 residues. Here the CDR3 DNA reads TGTGCCAGCAGCCCGGACAGGGTAGTTGGTGGCTATGGCTACACCTTC. It translates to CASSPDRVVGGYGYTF. Looking up the rest from reference TRBV7-2 and TRBJ1-2 gives the full variable domain: GAGVSQSPSNKVTEKGKDVELRCDPISGHTALYWYRQSLGQGLEFLIYFQGNSAPDKSGLPSDRFSAERTGGSVSTLTIQRTQQEDSAVYLCASSPDRVVGGYGYTFGSGTRLTVV.

The chain combines TRBV6-5 with TRBJ2-6; D remains ambiguous. The length of the CDR3 is 18 residues. Germline V CDR1 and CDR2: MNHEY, SVGAGI. V was trimmed by 5 bases and J by 0 bases, leaving 17 bases between them. The CDR3 region is CASSPRKQTRSGANVLTF. CDR3 nucleotide sequence: TGTGCCAGCAGTCCGAGGAAACAGACCCGCTCTGGGGCCAACGTCCTGACTTTC.

This clonotype showed up many times. The rearrangement links TRBV27 to TRBJ2-7; no clear D gene. The CDR3 loop spans 13 amino acids. Between the trimmed V and J ends, which lost 5 bases and 0 bases, there was a span of 8 bases. Germline-derived CDR1 and CDR2 are MNHEY and SMNVEV (reference sequence). The CDR3 nucleotides read TGTGCCAGCAGTCTCGGGCTCTCCTACGAGCAGTACTTC. This gives the protein CASSLGLSYEQYF.

The chain carries TRBV7-3 and TRBJ2-7; perhaps TRBD1 as D (5 bases). Germline V gene data show CDR1 as SGHTA and CDR2 as FQGTGA. This CDR3 has 16 residues. Trimming removed 0 bases from V and 1 base from J, with 13 bases in between. This CDR3 is CASSLTVGAQSYEQYF. CDR3 DNA sequence: TGTGCCAGCAGCTTAACGGTAGGGGCTCAGTCCTACGAGCAGTACTTC. Drawing the rest from reference TRBV7-3 and TRBJ2-7, the complete variable domain is GAGVSQTPSNKVTEKGKYVELRCDPISGHTALYWYRQSLGQGPEFLIYFQGTGAADDSGLPNDRFFAVRPEGSVSTLKIQRTERGDSAVYLCASSLTVGAQSYEQYFGPGTRLTVT.

This chain joins TRBV12-5 and TRBJ2-2, with TRBD1 identical over 9 bases. With 3 bases clipped from V and 6 bases from J, the junction kept 8 bases outside the gene matches. Germline V gene sequence: CDR1 LGHNT, CDR2 FRNRAP. This CDR3 contains 16 residues. The CDR3 protein is CASGLDDRGLAGELFF. CDR3 bases: TGTGCTAGTGGTTTAGATGACAGGGGGTTGGCCGGGGAGCTGTTTTTT.

The genes are TRBV6-1 and TRBJ2-5, with D possibly being TRBD2 (5 bases). The J call may be faulty, since TRBJ2-7 better matches the DNA end. CDR3 length: 19 residues. Germline V CDR1 and CDR2: MNHNS, SASEGT. The CDR3 nucleotides are TGTGCCAGCAGACATTTACCACAAGGGAGTCCAAGAGGGCTATACGAGCAGTACTTC. This codes for CASRHLPQGSPRGLYEQYF.

The sample holds a few counts of this clonotype. V and J are TRBV7-2 and TRBJ1-4, with 10 bases fitting TRBD1. The germline V gene encodes CDR1 SGHTA and CDR2 FQGNSA. The CDR3 spans 14 residues. V dropped 4 bases and J dropped 8; count of bases not matched to a gene: 4. The CDR3 here is CASSSDRGPEKLFF. The DNA for the CDR3 is TGTGCCAGCAGCTCAGACAGGGGGCCGGAAAAACTGTTTTTT.

J is TRBJ1-2 and V is TRBV29-1, with 9 bases matching TRBD1. The germline gives CDR1 SQVTM, CDR2 ANQGSEA. The CDR3 sequence is 13 residues long. V was pared by 2 bases and J by 7 bases, with 5 bases of the junction left unmatched. This chain's CDR3 is CSVEMGQGTGYTF. DNA of the CDR3: TGCAGCGTTGAAATGGGACAGGGTACTGGCTACACCTTC.

This clonotype has only a few counts. This chain uses TRBV6-6 with TRBJ2-5; 8 bases agree with TRBD1. This CDR3 is built from 12 residues. CDR1 and CDR2 from the germline V gene are MNHNY and SVGAGI (reference sequence). The trim removed 7 bases at V and 11 bases at J, leaving 9 bases unmatched. The CDR3 region is CASNQGAQEQYF. CDR3 sequence (DNA): TGTGCCAGCAATCAGGGGGCGCAAGAGCAGTACTTC.

The chain couples TRBV5-1 to TRBJ2-5; maybe TRBD1 (8 bases). Trimming removed 4 bases at V and 11 bases at J, with 15 bases between. Looked up from germline, CDR1 is SGHRS and CDR2 is YFSETQ. The CDR3 is 12 amino acids. The chain's CDR3 is CASSPDREGQYF. The DNA for the CDR3 is TGCGCCAGCAGCCCGGACAGGGAGGGGCAGTACTTC.